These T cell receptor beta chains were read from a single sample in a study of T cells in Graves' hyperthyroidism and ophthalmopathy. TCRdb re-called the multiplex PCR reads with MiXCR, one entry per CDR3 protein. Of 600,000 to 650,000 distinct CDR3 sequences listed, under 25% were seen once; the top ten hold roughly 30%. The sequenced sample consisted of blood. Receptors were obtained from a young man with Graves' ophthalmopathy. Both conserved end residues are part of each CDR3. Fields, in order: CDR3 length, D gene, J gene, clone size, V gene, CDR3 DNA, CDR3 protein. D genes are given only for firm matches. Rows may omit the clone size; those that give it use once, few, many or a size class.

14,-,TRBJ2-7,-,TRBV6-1,TGTGCCAGCAGTGAGGGACCAGCGCCCTACGAGCAGTACTTC,CASSEGPAPYEQYF
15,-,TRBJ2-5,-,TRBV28,TGTGCCAGCAGTTTAGAGGGCGTCGGGGGAGAGACCCAGTACTTC,CASSLEGVGGETQYF
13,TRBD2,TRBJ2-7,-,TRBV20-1,TGCAGTGCCATACTAGCGGGAAGGGACGAGCAGTACTTC,CSAILAGRDEQYF
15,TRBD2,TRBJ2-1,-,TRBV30,TGTGCCTGGAGTGTATTCATAGCGGGGTACAATGAGCAGTTCTTC,CAWSVFIAGYNEQFF
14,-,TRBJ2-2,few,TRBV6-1,TGTGCCAGCAGTGAGCAAGCTGGGACCGGGGAGCTGTTTTTT,CASSEQAGTGELFF
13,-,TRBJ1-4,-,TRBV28,TGTGCCAACAGGCAGGGAACTAATGAAAAACTGTTTTTT,CANRQGTNEKLFF
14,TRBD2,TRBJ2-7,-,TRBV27,TGTGCCAGCAGCTTTAGCGGGAGGCTCTACGAGCAGTACTTC,CASSFSGRLYEQYF
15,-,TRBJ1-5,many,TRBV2,TGTGCCAGCAGTGATGTACGGCAGGGGTATCAGCCCCAGCATTTT,CASSDVRQGYQPQHF
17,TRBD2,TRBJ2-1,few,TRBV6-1,TGTGCCAGCAGTGGGCGACTAGCGGGAGGGCCCAGTCATGAGCAGTTCTTC,CASSGRLAGGPSHEQFF
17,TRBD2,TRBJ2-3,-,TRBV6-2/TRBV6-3,TGTGCCAGCAGTCCGATGGGTAGCGGGGGTGGTACAGATACGCAGTATTTT,CASSPMGSGGGTDTQYF
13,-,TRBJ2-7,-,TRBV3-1,TGTGCCAGCAGCCAAGATCAGGGTGGGGAGCAGTACTTC,CASSQDQGGEQYF
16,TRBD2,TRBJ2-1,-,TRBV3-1,TGTGCCAGCAGCCAAGATTCTAGCGGATCTAACAATGAGCAGTTCTTC,CASSQDSSGSNNEQFF
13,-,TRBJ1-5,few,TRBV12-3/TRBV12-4,TGTGCCAGCAGCTACAGGGCCAATCAGCCCCAGCATTTT,CASSYRANQPQHF
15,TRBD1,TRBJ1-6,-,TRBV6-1,TGTGCCAGCAGCCGAGACAGGGCCCATAATTCACCCCTCCACTTT,CASSRDRAHNSPLHF
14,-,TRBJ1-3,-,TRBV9,TGTGCCAGCGGCGGAATAGGATCTGGAAACACCATATATTTT,CASGGIGSGNTIYF
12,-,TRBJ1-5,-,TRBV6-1,TGTGCCACAGGACAGCTCAATCAGCCCCAGCATTTT,CATGQLNQPQHF
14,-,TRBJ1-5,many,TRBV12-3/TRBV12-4,TGTGCCAGCAGTTTCGCTAAGGGCAATCAGCCCCAGCATTTT,CASSFAKGNQPQHF
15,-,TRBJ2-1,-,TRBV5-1,TGCGCCAGCAATCGGGGAGGGGGCTCCTACAATGAGCAGTTCTTC,CASNRGGGSYNEQFF
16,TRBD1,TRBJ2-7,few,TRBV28,TGTGCCAGCAGTTCAGTCGACAGGGTGAGCTCCTACGAGCAGTACTTC,CASSSVDRVSSYEQYF
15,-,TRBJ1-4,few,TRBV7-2,TGTGCCAGCAGCCCCAGGGTAGGGGCTAATGAAAAACTGTTTTTT,CASSPRVGANEKLFF
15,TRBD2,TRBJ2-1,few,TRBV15,TGTGCCACCAGCAGAGTCGCGGGGAGGGCCCATGAGCAGTTCTTC,CATSRVAGRAHEQFF